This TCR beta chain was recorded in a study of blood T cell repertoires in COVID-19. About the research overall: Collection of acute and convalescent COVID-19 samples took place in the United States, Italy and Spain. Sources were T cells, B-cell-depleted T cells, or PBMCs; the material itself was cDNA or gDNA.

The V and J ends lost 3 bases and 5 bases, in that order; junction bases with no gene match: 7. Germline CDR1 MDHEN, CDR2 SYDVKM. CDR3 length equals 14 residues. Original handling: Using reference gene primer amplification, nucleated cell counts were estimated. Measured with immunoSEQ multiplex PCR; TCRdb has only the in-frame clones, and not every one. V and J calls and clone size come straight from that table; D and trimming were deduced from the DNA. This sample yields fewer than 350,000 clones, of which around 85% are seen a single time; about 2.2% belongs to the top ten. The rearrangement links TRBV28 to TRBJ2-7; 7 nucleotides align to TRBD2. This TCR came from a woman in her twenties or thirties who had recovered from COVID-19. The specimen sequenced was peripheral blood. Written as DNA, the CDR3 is TGTGCCAGCAGTTTCGGTCCAGGGAGGGACGAGCAGTACTTC. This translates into CASSFGPGRDEQYF.